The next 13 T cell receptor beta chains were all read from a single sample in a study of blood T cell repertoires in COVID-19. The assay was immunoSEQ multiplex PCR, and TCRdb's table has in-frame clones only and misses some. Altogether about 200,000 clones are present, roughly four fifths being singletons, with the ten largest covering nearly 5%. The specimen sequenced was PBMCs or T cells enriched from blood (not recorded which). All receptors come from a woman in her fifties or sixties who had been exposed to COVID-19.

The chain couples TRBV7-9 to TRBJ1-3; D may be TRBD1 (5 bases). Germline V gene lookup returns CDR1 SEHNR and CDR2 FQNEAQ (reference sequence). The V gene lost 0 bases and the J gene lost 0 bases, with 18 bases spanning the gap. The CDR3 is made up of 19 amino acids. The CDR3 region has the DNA TGTGCCAGCAGCTTAGCGTTATCTGACAGCCCTTTCTCTGGAAACACCATATATTTT. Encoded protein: CASSLALSDSPFSGNTIYF.

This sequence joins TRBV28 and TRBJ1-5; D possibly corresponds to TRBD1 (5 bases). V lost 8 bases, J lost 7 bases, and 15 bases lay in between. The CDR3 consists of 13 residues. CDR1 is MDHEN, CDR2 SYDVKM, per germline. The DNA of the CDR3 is TGTGCCAGCCAAAGGAGGGGAGGGCAGCCCCAGCATTTT. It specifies CASQRRGGQPQHF. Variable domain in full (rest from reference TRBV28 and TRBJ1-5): DVKVTQSSRYLVKRTGEKVFLECVQDMDHENMFWYRQDPGLGLRLIYFSYDVKMKEKGDIPEGYSVSREKKERFSLILESASTNQTSMYLCASQRRGGQPQHFGDGTRLSIL.

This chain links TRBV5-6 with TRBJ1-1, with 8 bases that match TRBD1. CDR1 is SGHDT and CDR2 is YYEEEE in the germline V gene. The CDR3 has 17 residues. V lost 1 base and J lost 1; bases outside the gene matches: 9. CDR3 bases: TGTGCCAGCAGCTTGTTTCAGACAGGGGCCAGGAACACTGAAGCTTTCTTT. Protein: CASSLFQTGARNTEAFF.

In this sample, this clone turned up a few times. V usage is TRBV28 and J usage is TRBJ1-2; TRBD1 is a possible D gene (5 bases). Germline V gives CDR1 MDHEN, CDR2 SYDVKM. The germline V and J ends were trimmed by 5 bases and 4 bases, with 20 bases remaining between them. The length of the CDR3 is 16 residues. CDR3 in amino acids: CASSPRREGSTYGYTF. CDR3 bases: TGTGCCAGCAGTCCCCGCCGGGAGGGGAGTACCTATGGCTACACCTTC.

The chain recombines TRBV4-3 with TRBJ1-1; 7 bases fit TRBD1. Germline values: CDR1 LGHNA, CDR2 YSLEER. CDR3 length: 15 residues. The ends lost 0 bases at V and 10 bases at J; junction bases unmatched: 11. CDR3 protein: CASSQDREQGLAAFF. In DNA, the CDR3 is TGCGCCAGCAGCCAAGATAGGGAACAGGGGCTAGCAGCTTTCTTT.

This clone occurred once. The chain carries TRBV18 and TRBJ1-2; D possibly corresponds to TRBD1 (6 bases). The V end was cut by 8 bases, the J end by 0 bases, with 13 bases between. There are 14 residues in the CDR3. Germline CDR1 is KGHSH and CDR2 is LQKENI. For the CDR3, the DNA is TGTGCCAGCCGAATGACAGGTTCTAACTATGGCTACACCTTC. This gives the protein CASRMTGSNYGYTF.

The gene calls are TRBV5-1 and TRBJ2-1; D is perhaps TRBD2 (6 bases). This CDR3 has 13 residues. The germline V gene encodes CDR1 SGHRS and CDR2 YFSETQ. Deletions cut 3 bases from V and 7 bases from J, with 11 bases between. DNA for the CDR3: TGCGCCAGCAGCTACGGGACTCAGAATGAGCAGTTCTTC. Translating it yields CASSYGTQNEQFF.

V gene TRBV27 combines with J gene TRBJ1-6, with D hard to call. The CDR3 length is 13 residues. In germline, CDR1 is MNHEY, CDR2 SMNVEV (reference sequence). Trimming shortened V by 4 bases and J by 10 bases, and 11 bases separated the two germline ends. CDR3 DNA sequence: TGTGCCAGCAGTTCCACCTCGGGGTCACCCCTCCACTTT. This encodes CASSSTSGSPLHF.

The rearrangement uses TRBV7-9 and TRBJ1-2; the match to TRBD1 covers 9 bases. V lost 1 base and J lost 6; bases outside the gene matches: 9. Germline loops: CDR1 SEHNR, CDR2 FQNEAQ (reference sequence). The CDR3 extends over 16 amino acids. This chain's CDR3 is CASSLVGQGTADGYTF. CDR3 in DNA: TGTGCCAGCAGCTTAGTGGGACAGGGAACAGCTGATGGCTACACCTTC. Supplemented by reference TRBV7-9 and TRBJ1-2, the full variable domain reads DTGVSQNPRHKITKRGQNVTFRCDPISEHNRLYWYRQTLGQGPEFLTYFQNEAQLEKSRLLSDRFSAERPKGSFSTLEIQRTEQGDSAMYLCASSLVGQGTADGYTFGSGTRLTVV.

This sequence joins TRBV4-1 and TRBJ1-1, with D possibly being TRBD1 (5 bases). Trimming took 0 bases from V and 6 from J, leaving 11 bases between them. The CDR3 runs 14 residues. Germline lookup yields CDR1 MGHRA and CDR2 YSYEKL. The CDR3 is CASSQDLTAPEAFF. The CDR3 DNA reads TGCGCCAGCAGCCAAGATCTGACAGCGCCTGAAGCTTTCTTT.

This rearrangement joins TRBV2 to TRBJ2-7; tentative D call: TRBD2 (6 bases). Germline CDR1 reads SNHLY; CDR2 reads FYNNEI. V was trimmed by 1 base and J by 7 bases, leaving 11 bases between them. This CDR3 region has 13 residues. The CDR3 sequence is CASSEVSGGEQYF. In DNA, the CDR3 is TGTGCCAGCAGTGAAGTTTCCGGGGGAGAGCAGTACTTC.

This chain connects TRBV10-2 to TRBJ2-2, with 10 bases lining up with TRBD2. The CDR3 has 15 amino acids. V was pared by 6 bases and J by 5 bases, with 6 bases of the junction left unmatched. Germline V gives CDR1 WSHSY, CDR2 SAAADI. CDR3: CASRGDSGGTGELFF. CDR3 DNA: TGCGCCAGCAGGGGAGATAGCGGGGGGACCGGGGAGCTGTTTTTT.

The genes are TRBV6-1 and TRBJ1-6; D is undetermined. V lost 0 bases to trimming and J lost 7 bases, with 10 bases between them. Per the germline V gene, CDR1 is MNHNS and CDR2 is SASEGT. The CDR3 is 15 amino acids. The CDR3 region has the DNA TGTGCCAGCAGTGAAGCCCGGGGTGGGAATTCACCCCTCCACTTT. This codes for CASSEARGGNSPLHF.